A selection of T cell receptor beta chains follows, all from one sample in a study of blood T cell repertoires in COVID-19. Assay used: immunoSEQ multiplex PCR; TCRdb lists only in-frame clones, some missing. Among about 47,000 clones listed, approximately 84% were seen once. Source material: peripheral blood. These receptors all come from a man over 45 with acute or convalescent COVID-19. Both conserved end residues are part of each CDR3. The order of the fields is D gene, V gene, J gene, CDR3 DNA, CDR3 protein. The D gene is left open where the match is weak.

>-|TRBV27|TRBJ1-2
TGTGCCAGCAGTTTCGGGGGGGACTATGGCTACACCTTC
CASSFGGDYGYTF
>-|TRBV7-9|TRBJ1-1
TGTGCCAGCAGCTTAGCAGGAGAGATTTCTGAAGCTTTCTTT
CASSLAGEISEAFF
>-|TRBV5-4|TRBJ1-6
TGTGCCAGCTCCGCTATCGGGAATTCACCCCTCCACTTT
CASSAIGNSPLHF
>-|TRBV25-1|TRBJ2-1
TGTGCCAGCAGTGTTAGCCGGTATGAGCAGTTCTTC
CASSVSRYEQFF
>-|TRBV21-1|TRBJ1-6
TGTGCCAGCAGCAAAGGAGTGGAGGGTAGCTCCTATAATTCACCCCTCCACTTT
CASSKGVEGSSYNSPLHF
>TRBD1|TRBV5-1|TRBJ2-6
TGCGCCAGCAGCTTGGACAGGGGGCAGGGGGCCAACGTCCTGACTTTC
CASSLDRGQGANVLTF
>-|TRBV2|TRBJ2-2
TGTGCCATTGACGCTAGCGTAAACACCGGGGAGCTGTTTTTT
CAIDASVNTGELFF
>-|TRBV11-2|TRBJ2-7
TGTGCCAGCAGCTTAGGGCAGTCCCCCTACGAGCAGTACTTC
CASSLGQSPYEQYF
>-|TRBV9|TRBJ1-3
TGTGCCAGCAGCCCCAGGGGCGGGTATGGAAACACCATATATTTT
CASSPRGGYGNTIYF
>-|TRBV27|TRBJ1-5
TGTGCCAGCAGTCGCGGGCATCCAAATCAGCCCCAGCATTTT
CASSRGHPNQPQHF
>-|TRBV9|TRBJ1-2
TGTGCCAGCAGCGCCGAACCGGGACAATCCGACTCCTATGGCTACACCTTC
CASSAEPGQSDSYGYTF
>TRBD1|TRBV6-5|TRBJ1-1
TGTGCCAGCATGCGACAGGGGGGAAACACTGAAGCTTTCTTT
CASMRQGGNTEAFF
>-|TRBV30|TRBJ2-2
TGTGCCTGGGCCGGGACTCCCTTTCCCCCCGGGGAGCTGTTTTTT
CAWAGTPFPPGELFF
>TRBD1|TRBV2|TRBJ2-1
TGTGCCAGCAGTGCAACAGGGGGAAATGAGCAGTTCTTC
CASSATGGNEQFF
>TRBD1|TRBV25-1|TRBJ1-1
TGTGCCAGCAGTGAAAGGGGGGACAGGGGGCAGGGAGCTTTCTTT
CASSERGDRGQGAFF
>TRBD1|TRBV18|TRBJ1-6
TGTGCCAGCTCACGGGACAGGGGGGATTCACCCCTCCACTTT
CASSRDRGDSPLHF
>-|TRBV6-6|TRBJ2-7
TGTGCCACCCGTTTCGGGGGAGGCTACGAGCAGTACTTC
CATRFGGGYEQYF
>TRBD1|TRBV28|TRBJ1-6
TGTGCCGCGATGGGCGGCAGGGGGCGGCCTTCACCCCTCCACTTT
CAAMGGRGRPSPLHF
>-|TRBV6-5|TRBJ1-2
TGTGCCAGCAGTTATCAGGATACCAGTTTGTTGGGCTACACCTTC
CASSYQDTSLLGYTF
>-|TRBV21-1|TRBJ1-3
TGTGCCAGCAGCAAGTTGCTCGACAGGGGGTCTGGAAACACCATATATTTT
CASSKLLDRGSGNTIYF
>TRBD1|TRBV10-2|TRBJ1-1
TGCGCCAGTAGTGAGTCGGACAGGGACACTGAAGCTTTCTTT
CASSESDRDTEAFF
>-|TRBV30|TRBJ1-2
TGTGCCCTACACCAGGAGGATGTTAAAGGCTACACCTTC
CALHQEDVKGYTF
>-|TRBV24-1|TRBJ2-1
TGTGCCACCAGTTCGCAGCACAGGGAGGGGCACAATGAGCAGTTCTTC
CATSSQHREGHNEQFF
>TRBD1|TRBV7-9|TRBJ1-1
TGTGCCCTCGGGGGCGGGACAGGGTCAACTGAAGCTTTCTTT
CALGGGTGSTEAFF
>-|TRBV7-6|TRBJ1-4
TGTGCCAGCAGCTTAGCGTCGACTAATGAAAAACTGTTTTTT
CASSLASTNEKLFF
>TRBD1|TRBV5-4|TRBJ1-2
TGTGCCAGCAGCCCGGGACAGGGGCTCGGGTATGGCTACACCTTC
CASSPGQGLGYGYTF
>TRBD1|TRBV2|TRBJ1-1
TGTGCCAGCAGTGAGGACAGGGCCTACCCCGGGGGGAACACTGAAGCTTTCTTT
CASSEDRAYPGGNTEAFF
>-|TRBV6-5|TRBJ2-1
TGTGCCAGCAGAAAAGATAGCGGAACCAATGAGCAGTTCTTC
CASRKDSGTNEQFF